A selection of T cell receptor beta chains follows, all from one sample in a study of immune heterogeneity within non-small cell lung tumors. TCRdb independently ran MiXCR on the multiplex PCR reads; one entry per CDR3 protein. The sample has under 20,000 distinct CDR3 sequences, less than 35% seen once. Sequencing input: lung tumor tissue. The origin of the receptors is a man in his forties with non-small cell lung cancer. Both conserved end residues are part of each CDR3. A D gene is named only where the DNA matches it firmly. Clone size is stated in some rows and not others, as once, few, many or a class when expanded.

CDR3nt	CDR3aa	v_gene	j_gene	abundance	d_gene
TGCAGTGTTGCCGGGACAGCAGACTCCTACGAGCAGTACTTC	CSVAGTADSYEQYF	TRBV29-1	TRBJ2-7	many	TRBD1
TGCGCCAGCAGTGAGGAGGGGTATAATTCACCCCTCCACTTT	CASSEEGYNSPLHF	TRBV10-2	TRBJ1-6	medium-sized	NA
TGCGCCAGCAGCTTGGGGGACAGGGAGGGCTATGGCTACACCTTC	CASSLGDREGYGYTF	TRBV5-1	TRBJ1-2	many	TRBD1
TGTGCCAGCAGCCTTCGGTTAACACAACCTGGGGCCAACGTCCTGACTTTC	CASSLRLTQPGANVLTF	TRBV5-6	TRBJ2-6	NA	NA
TGCAGCGTCAGGGGCCCTGGAAACACCATATATTTT	CSVRGPGNTIYF	TRBV29-1	TRBJ1-3	NA	NA
TGTGCCAGCAGTTTAGCAGGGAGGGCCTACGAGCAGTACTTC	CASSLAGRAYEQYF	TRBV27	TRBJ2-7	few	TRBD2
TGTGCCAGCCGACGGGCCGCCCGGGGGGGCATTCAGTACTTC	CASRRAARGGIQYF	TRBV6-1	TRBJ2-4	many	TRBD2
TGTGCCAGCAGCGTAGAACTTACCTACACAGATACGCAGTATTTT	CASSVELTYTDTQYF	TRBV9	TRBJ2-3	NA	NA
TGTGCCAGCAGGGGACTAGCGGGACGTGACACCGGGGAGCTGTTTTTT	CASRGLAGRDTGELFF	TRBV6-1	TRBJ2-2	many	TRBD2
TGTGCCACCAGCAGAGAAAACAATGAGCAGTTCTTC	CATSRENNEQFF	TRBV15	TRBJ2-1	many	NA
TGTGCCAGCAGCCCTTATGCGGGAGGGCCAATGGACACCGGGGAGCTGTTTTTT	CASSPYAGGPMDTGELFF	TRBV7-8	TRBJ2-2	NA	TRBD2
TGCAGTGCTAGAGGGGGGGGGCAGACCCAGTACTTC	CSARGGGQTQYF	TRBV20-1	TRBJ2-5	few	NA
TGTGCCAGCAGGACAGGGTACAACACTGAAGCTTTCTTT	CASRTGYNTEAFF	TRBV6-2/TRBV6-3	TRBJ1-1	few	TRBD1
TGTGCCACCCTTACTATTAACTATGGCTACACCTTC	CATLTINYGYTF	TRBV6-1	TRBJ1-2	few	NA
TGCAGTGCTAGAGACGGGAGACCCCCTGATGAGCAGTTCTTC	CSARDGRPPDEQFF	TRBV20-1	TRBJ2-1	NA	NA
TGTGCCACCAGCAGAGGAGGGTTGACCGGGGCCAACGTCCTGACTTTC	CATSRGGLTGANVLTF	TRBV15	TRBJ2-6	medium-sized	NA
TGTGCCAGCAGCTTACTCAGGGTGGGCAATGAGAAGTTCTTC	CASSLLRVGNEKFF	TRBV5-5	TRBJ2-1	NA	NA
TGTGCCAGCAGCTCAGGGTTCGGTTTAGTGCATGAGCAGTTCTTC	CASSSGFGLVHEQFF	TRBV11-3	TRBJ2-1	NA	NA
TGCAGTGCTAGACGGTTGGACGGAAACACCATATATTTT	CSARRLDGNTIYF	TRBV20-1	TRBJ1-3	medium-sized	NA
TGTGCCTGGAGTGTTAAGACAACAACTAATGAAAAACTGTTTTTT	CAWSVKTTTNEKLFF	TRBV30	TRBJ1-4	few	NA
TGTGCCAGCAGCAAGACTAGTCCCTTCGGGGAGACCCAGTACTTC	CASSKTSPFGETQYF	TRBV12-3/TRBV12-4	TRBJ2-5	NA	NA
TGTGCCAGCAGTGGATACGCGGGAGTTGCCGGGGAGCTGTTTTTT	CASSGYAGVAGELFF	TRBV2	TRBJ2-2	NA	TRBD2
TGTGCCAGCAGCTCGTGGGCGGTCAGAGGATATGGGCAGTACTTC	CASSSWAVRGYGQYF	TRBV5-5	TRBJ2-7	NA	NA
TGTGCCAGCAGCTTAGGGGTAGCGGGACCCTACGAGCAGTACTTC	CASSLGVAGPYEQYF	TRBV7-3	TRBJ2-7	few	TRBD2
TGCGCCAGCAGCCAAGGGACAGGATGGACTGAAGCTTTCTTT	CASSQGTGWTEAFF	TRBV4-3	TRBJ1-1	many	TRBD1
TGTGCCAGCAGTTCCGGGACAGGGCGGCTGTCTACGGCTTTCTTT	CASSSGTGRLSTAFF	TRBV28	TRBJ1-1	NA	TRBD1
TGTGCCAGCAGTTACGGGGTAAACTATGGCTACACCTTC	CASSYGVNYGYTF	TRBV6-5	TRBJ1-2	many	NA
TGCGCCAGCAGCCAAGGAGGGGAAAACACCATATATTTT	CASSQGGENTIYF	TRBV4-1	TRBJ1-3	many	NA
TGTGCCAGCAGCTCGGACAGGGGGACTGGTTCGACTGAAGCTTTCTTT	CASSSDRGTGSTEAFF	TRBV7-9	TRBJ1-1	NA	TRBD1
TGTGCCAGCAGCCGCCGGGACAGGGAGTACGAGCAGTACTTC	CASSRRDREYEQYF	TRBV4-2	TRBJ2-7	many	TRBD1
TGTGCCAGCAGTAGGGACAAAAAGTCCTACGAGCAGTACTTC	CASSRDKKSYEQYF	TRBV14	TRBJ2-7	many	NA
TGCGCCAGCAGCTTACACGATTCCTACGAGCAGTACTTC	CASSLHDSYEQYF	TRBV5-1	TRBJ2-7	medium-sized	NA
TGTGCCAGTAGCGGAGGATATTCACCCCTCCACTTT	CASSGGYSPLHF	TRBV19	TRBJ1-6	medium-sized	NA
TGCAGTGCTAGAGATTCAGGCCTCTTCGAGTACTTC	CSARDSGLFEYF	TRBV20-1	TRBJ2-5	NA	NA
TGCGCCAGCGGCTTGGAAGGGTGGTCCGGGGAGTTGTTTTTT	CASGLEGWSGELFF	TRBV5-1	TRBJ2-2	NA	NA
TGCAGCGTTTTCCCGGATACGCAGTATTTT	CSVFPDTQYF	TRBV29-1	TRBJ2-3	few	NA
TGCGCCAGCAGCTACGAACGAGCGGGAGCTGGAGATACGCAGTATTTT	CASSYERAGAGDTQYF	TRBV4-3	TRBJ2-3	many	TRBD2
TGCAGTGCTAGCCCCGGTGGGCCTGGGTCACCCCTCCACTTT	CSASPGGPGSPLHF	TRBV20-1	TRBJ1-6	medium-sized	NA
TGTGCCAGTAAAGGAATAGCGGGAGCTGCAGCCTACGAGCAGTACTTC	CASKGIAGAAAYEQYF	TRBV19	TRBJ2-7	medium-sized	TRBD2
TGCAGTGCTAGAGAAAGCGGGAGGGCCGACGAGCAGTACTTC	CSARESGRADEQYF	TRBV20-1	TRBJ2-7	many	TRBD2
TGTGCCAGCAGCCAGAAGCCGCCTCTCTTGGGACAGATTAACAACTATGGCTACACCTTC	CASSQKPPLLGQINNYGYTF	TRBV5-5	TRBJ1-2	few	TRBD1
TGCGCCAGCAGCCAACGGGACCTCCCGGGGGAGGATCAGTACTTC	CASSQRDLPGEDQYF	TRBV4-3	TRBJ2-7	NA	NA
TGTGCCAGCAGACTGGGACAGAGGAATGGCTACACCTTC	CASRLGQRNGYTF	TRBV6-5	TRBJ1-2	few	TRBD1
TGTGCCAGCAGTGTGTGGGGTCCGGAGACCCAGTACTTC	CASSVWGPETQYF	TRBV2	TRBJ2-5	few	NA
TGTGCCAGCACCTCCCAGGGAGCGCGCTCTGGAAACACCATATATTTT	CASTSQGARSGNTIYF	TRBV7-2	TRBJ1-3	few	NA
TGTGCCGGCAGGGGGCATTCCTACGAGCAGTACTTC	CAGRGHSYEQYF	TRBV6-1	TRBJ2-7	NA	TRBD1